The source of this T cell receptor (beta chain) is a study of regulatory T cells in long-lasting Graves disease. CDR1 is SGHVS, CDR2 FNYEAQ, per germline. This CDR3 comprises 14 residues. The germline V and J ends were trimmed by 4 bases and 4 bases, with 13 bases remaining between them. Libraries of TCR beta came from iRepertoire HTBI primers plus Arm-PCR of CDR3 regions. Each CDR3 protein gets one entry after TCRdb re-called the multiplex PCR reads with MiXCR. The data hold some 340,000 distinct CDR3 sequences, with 10% to 15% observed a single time. Described time point: newly diagnosed GD, antithyroid drugs for less than 3 months. Extracted RNA from PBMCs served as the source of the TCR library. A further study also used this sample, focusing on T cells in Graves' hyperthyroidism and ophthalmopathy.

This specimen was peripheral blood mononuclear cells (PBMCs), taken at new diagnosis, from a patient treated with antithyroid drugs. This receptor was identified in a woman under 30 with Graves disease. The chain links TRBV7-6 to TRBJ1-1; maybe TRBD1 (5 bases). The CDR3 nucleotides read TGTGCCAGCAGCTCCCGGGGACCTGTCACTGAAGCTTTCTTT. Amino acid sequence: CASSSRGPVTEAFF.